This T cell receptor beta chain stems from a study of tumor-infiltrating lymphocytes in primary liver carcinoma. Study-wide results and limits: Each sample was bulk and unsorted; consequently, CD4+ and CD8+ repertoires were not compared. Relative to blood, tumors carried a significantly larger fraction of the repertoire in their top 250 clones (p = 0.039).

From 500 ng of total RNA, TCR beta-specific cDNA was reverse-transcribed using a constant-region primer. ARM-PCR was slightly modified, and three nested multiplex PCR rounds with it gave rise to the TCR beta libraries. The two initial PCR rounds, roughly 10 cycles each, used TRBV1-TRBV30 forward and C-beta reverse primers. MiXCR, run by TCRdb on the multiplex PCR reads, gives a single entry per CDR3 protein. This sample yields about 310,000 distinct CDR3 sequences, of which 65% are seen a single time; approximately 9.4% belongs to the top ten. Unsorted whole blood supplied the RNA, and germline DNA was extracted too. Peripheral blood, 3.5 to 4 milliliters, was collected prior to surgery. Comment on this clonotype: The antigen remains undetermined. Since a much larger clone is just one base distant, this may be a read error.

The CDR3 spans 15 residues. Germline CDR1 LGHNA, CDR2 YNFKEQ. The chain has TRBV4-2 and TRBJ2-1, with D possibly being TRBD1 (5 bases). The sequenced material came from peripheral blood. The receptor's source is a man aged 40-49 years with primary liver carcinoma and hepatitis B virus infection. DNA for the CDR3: TGTGCCAGCAGCCAAGATTGGCAGGGTGGGAATGGGCAGTTCTTC. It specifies CASSQDWQGGNGQFF.